The rows below give T cell receptor beta chains drawn from one sample of a study of blood T cells in healthy people across ages. TCRdb redid the calling of the 5' RACE reads with MiXCR, one entry per CDR3 protein. The table has around 1,600,000 distinct CDR3 sequences, approximately 39% seen once. The sample taken for sequencing was blood. The receptors shown here come from a woman aged 18-30 years in good health. Each CDR3 is given with its conserved first and last residue. The order of the fields is D gene, J gene, V gene, clone size, CDR3 DNA, CDR3 protein. A D gene is named only where the DNA matches it firmly. Clone size is given for some rows only: seen once, a few or many times, or a class if the clone is expanded.

d_call: TRBD1; j_call: TRBJ2-5; v_call: TRBV29-1; clone_size: few; cdr3_nt: TGCAGCGTCACCCCTACGCCGGGACAGGGTCAAGAGACCCAGTACTTC; cdr3_aa: CSVTPTPGQGQETQYF
d_call: TRBD1; j_call: TRBJ1-1; v_call: TRBV12-3/TRBV12-4; clone_size: few; cdr3_nt: TGTGCCAGCAGGACGAAGGGACAGGGTTTCACTGAAGCTTTCTTT; cdr3_aa: CASRTKGQGFTEAFF
d_call: .; j_call: TRBJ2-6; v_call: TRBV27; clone_size: .; cdr3_nt: TGTGCCAGCTCACCCCGGATCTCCGGGGCCAACGTCCTGACTTTC; cdr3_aa: CASSPRISGANVLTF
d_call: .; j_call: TRBJ1-5; v_call: TRBV27; clone_size: .; cdr3_nt: TGTGCCAGCAGTTTGCGGGGGGTCCACTATAGCAATCAGCCCCAGCATTTT; cdr3_aa: CASSLRGVHYSNQPQHF
d_call: .; j_call: TRBJ1-5; v_call: TRBV20-1; clone_size: few; cdr3_nt: TGCAGTGCTACTCGGGACAGCAATCAGCCCCAGCATTTT; cdr3_aa: CSATRDSNQPQHF
d_call: TRBD2; j_call: TRBJ2-3; v_call: TRBV20-1; clone_size: .; cdr3_nt: TGCAGTGCTAGAAAGTTAGCGGGAGGGATGAGGGGCAGCACAGATACGCAGTATTTT; cdr3_aa: CSARKLAGGMRGSTDTQYF
d_call: .; j_call: TRBJ1-2; v_call: TRBV20-1; clone_size: .; cdr3_nt: TGCAGTGCTAGAGATCACGGCAGCGGTAGCTATGGCTACACCTTC; cdr3_aa: CSARDHGSGSYGYTF
d_call: .; j_call: TRBJ2-7; v_call: TRBV16; clone_size: .; cdr3_nt: TGTGCCAGCAGCCAATCCTTGGGAACAGGGAAGTACGAGCAGTACTTC; cdr3_aa: CASSQSLGTGKYEQYF
d_call: TRBD2; j_call: TRBJ2-3; v_call: TRBV14; clone_size: few; cdr3_nt: TGTGCCAGCAGCCAAGACGACTCCTGGGAGGGCCTTGCAGATACGCAGTATTTT; cdr3_aa: CASSQDDSWEGLADTQYF
d_call: TRBD1; j_call: TRBJ2-5; v_call: TRBV6-2/TRBV6-3; clone_size: .; cdr3_nt: TGTGCCAGCAGCCACGGACAGGTCTCGTACCAAGAGACCCAGTACTTC; cdr3_aa: CASSHGQVSYQETQYF
d_call: .; j_call: TRBJ2-1; v_call: TRBV20-1; clone_size: few; cdr3_nt: TGCAGTGCTAGAGGTCCTCAGGATTTGCTTGAGCAGTTCTTC; cdr3_aa: CSARGPQDLLEQFF
d_call: .; j_call: TRBJ2-7; v_call: TRBV29-1; clone_size: .; cdr3_nt: TGCAGCGTCACAGGGTTGGGGGAGCAGTACTTC; cdr3_aa: CSVTGLGEQYF
d_call: TRBD2; j_call: TRBJ2-3; v_call: TRBV7-2; clone_size: few; cdr3_nt: TGTGCCAGCAGCAACGGGGGGGCTAGCACAGATACGCAGTATTTT; cdr3_aa: CASSNGGASTDTQYF
d_call: .; j_call: TRBJ2-3; v_call: TRBV24-1; clone_size: few; cdr3_nt: TGTGCCACCAGTGATCCCAGGGGCACAGATACGCAGTATTTT; cdr3_aa: CATSDPRGTDTQYF
d_call: .; j_call: TRBJ1-2; v_call: TRBV2; clone_size: .; cdr3_nt: TGTGCCAGCAGTGTCTCGACAGAGGACTATGGCTACACCTTC; cdr3_aa: CASSVSTEDYGYTF
d_call: TRBD1; j_call: TRBJ1-1; v_call: TRBV20-1; clone_size: .; cdr3_nt: TGCAGTGCTACCTCAGGGGGCCGGAACACTGAAGCTTTCTTT; cdr3_aa: CSATSGGRNTEAFF
d_call: TRBD2; j_call: TRBJ2-1; v_call: TRBV7-2; clone_size: few; cdr3_nt: TGTGCCAGCAGCTTAGTTATCGCGGGGGGGCCTCATGAGCAGTTCTTC; cdr3_aa: CASSLVIAGGPHEQFF
d_call: .; j_call: TRBJ2-5; v_call: TRBV7-2; clone_size: many; cdr3_nt: TGTGCCAGCAGCTTAAACAGAGAGACCCAGTACTTC; cdr3_aa: CASSLNRETQYF
d_call: .; j_call: TRBJ2-1; v_call: TRBV7-9; clone_size: .; cdr3_nt: TGTGCCAGCAGCTCACACCGGAATGAGCAGTTCTTC; cdr3_aa: CASSSHRNEQFF
d_call: .; j_call: TRBJ2-3; v_call: TRBV7-2; clone_size: many; cdr3_nt: TGTGCCAGCAGCGGCCCCCCGGATTCCAGCACAGATACGCAGTATTTT; cdr3_aa: CASSGPPDSSTDTQYF
d_call: TRBD1; j_call: TRBJ1-5; v_call: TRBV6-9; clone_size: few; cdr3_nt: TGTGCCAGCAGTTACCCGGGACAGGGTTATCAGCCCCAGCATTTT; cdr3_aa: CASSYPGQGYQPQHF
d_call: .; j_call: TRBJ1-1; v_call: TRBV6-2/TRBV6-3; clone_size: few; cdr3_nt: TGTGCCAGCAGTTACGGAGCGGGGGACACTGAAGCTTTCTTT; cdr3_aa: CASSYGAGDTEAFF
d_call: TRBD2; j_call: TRBJ2-7; v_call: TRBV13; clone_size: .; cdr3_nt: TGTGCCAGCAGCGACGGACTAGCGCCTTACAATGAGCAGTACTTC; cdr3_aa: CASSDGLAPYNEQYF
d_call: TRBD1; j_call: TRBJ2-2; v_call: TRBV7-9; clone_size: .; cdr3_nt: TGTGCCAGCAACCCCCGATGGACAGGGGGTGTTGGCGGGGAGCTGTTTTTT; cdr3_aa: CASNPRWTGGVGGELFF
d_call: .; j_call: TRBJ2-7; v_call: TRBV5-1; clone_size: .; cdr3_nt: TGCGCCAGCAGCTTGGCCTCCGGTTTTAACGAGCAGTACTTC; cdr3_aa: CASSLASGFNEQYF
d_call: .; j_call: TRBJ2-1; v_call: TRBV2; clone_size: .; cdr3_nt: TGTGCCAGCAGCCGGCCGCCGGGGAGCTCCTACAATGAGCAGTTCTTC; cdr3_aa: CASSRPPGSSYNEQFF
d_call: .; j_call: TRBJ2-7; v_call: TRBV25-1; clone_size: .; cdr3_nt: TGTGCCAGCAACCGACTAGACCGTAGCGAGCAGTACTTC; cdr3_aa: CASNRLDRSEQYF
d_call: .; j_call: TRBJ2-3; v_call: TRBV12-3/TRBV12-4; clone_size: .; cdr3_nt: TGTGCCAGCAGTTTGGAGGGGGGTGGTAGCACAGATACGCAGTATTTT; cdr3_aa: CASSLEGGGSTDTQYF
d_call: .; j_call: TRBJ2-7; v_call: TRBV6-2/TRBV6-3; clone_size: .; cdr3_nt: TGTGCCAGCAGTTATAACGGGTACGAGCAGTACTTC; cdr3_aa: CASSYNGYEQYF
d_call: .; j_call: TRBJ2-1; v_call: TRBV20-1; clone_size: .; cdr3_nt: TGCAGTGCGCGTCAGACGTATTACAATGAGCAGTTCTTC; cdr3_aa: CSARQTYYNEQFF
d_call: TRBD1; j_call: TRBJ2-5; v_call: TRBV12-3/TRBV12-4; clone_size: .; cdr3_nt: TGTGCCAGCAGTTTAGACAGGGGGCGGTTCGCAGGCCAAGAGACCCAGTACTTC; cdr3_aa: CASSLDRGRFAGQETQYF
d_call: .; j_call: TRBJ1-1; v_call: TRBV6-2/TRBV6-3; clone_size: few; cdr3_nt: TGTGCCAGCGTTTACAGGGAGAACACTGAAGCTTTCTTT; cdr3_aa: CASVYRENTEAFF
d_call: TRBD1; j_call: TRBJ1-6; v_call: TRBV7-2; clone_size: .; cdr3_nt: TGTGCCAGCAGCTTAGGGACAGGATATTCACCCCTCCACTTT; cdr3_aa: CASSLGTGYSPLHF
d_call: TRBD2; j_call: TRBJ2-3; v_call: TRBV5-1; clone_size: .; cdr3_nt: TGCGCCAGCAGCATCCTGAGCGGGGGGACCACAGATACGCAGTATTTT; cdr3_aa: CASSILSGGTTDTQYF
d_call: TRBD1; j_call: TRBJ2-5; v_call: TRBV13; clone_size: .; cdr3_nt: TGTGCCAGCAGCTTGGGGACAGGTAAAGGGCCACAGTACTTC; cdr3_aa: CASSLGTGKGPQYF
d_call: .; j_call: TRBJ2-1; v_call: TRBV10-3; clone_size: few; cdr3_nt: TGTGCCATCAGTGAGTCCCTAGCGACGTCCTACAATGAGCAGTTCTTC; cdr3_aa: CAISESLATSYNEQFF
d_call: TRBD1; j_call: TRBJ1-1; v_call: TRBV12-5; clone_size: .; cdr3_nt: TGTGCTAGTGGGCCTGGACAGGGGATGAACACTGAAGCTTTCTTT; cdr3_aa: CASGPGQGMNTEAFF
d_call: .; j_call: TRBJ1-2; v_call: TRBV20-1; clone_size: few; cdr3_nt: TGCAGTGCTAGTGGGCCATTTATGGTCTACACCTTC; cdr3_aa: CSASGPFMVYTF
d_call: .; j_call: TRBJ2-1; v_call: TRBV20-1; clone_size: once; cdr3_nt: TGCAGTGCCTACCGACTAGTCAGAGATGAGCAGTTCTTC; cdr3_aa: CSAYRLVRDEQFF
d_call: .; j_call: TRBJ1-1; v_call: TRBV19; clone_size: .; cdr3_nt: TGTGCCAGTAGTATGGGGGGCACTGAAGCTTTCTTT; cdr3_aa: CASSMGGTEAFF
d_call: .; j_call: TRBJ2-7; v_call: TRBV29-1; clone_size: .; cdr3_nt: TGCAGCGCTTCCGCTCACGAGCAGTACTTC; cdr3_aa: CSASAHEQYF
d_call: TRBD1; j_call: TRBJ1-2; v_call: TRBV3-1; clone_size: .; cdr3_nt: TGTGCCAGCAGCCACCTGGACAGGCAAGGTGGCTACACCTTC; cdr3_aa: CASSHLDRQGGYTF
d_call: .; j_call: TRBJ1-1; v_call: TRBV29-1; clone_size: .; cdr3_nt: TGCAGCGTTGACTGGACCACTGAAGCTTTCTTT; cdr3_aa: CSVDWTTEAFF
d_call: TRBD1; j_call: TRBJ2-3; v_call: TRBV7-2; clone_size: .; cdr3_nt: TGTGCCAGCAGCGAGGGACAGGGGTTCAGAGATACGCAGTATTTT; cdr3_aa: CASSEGQGFRDTQYF
d_call: .; j_call: TRBJ2-7; v_call: TRBV7-2; clone_size: .; cdr3_nt: TGTGCCAGCAGCTTATTTCCTGGGTACAATGAGCAGTACTTC; cdr3_aa: CASSLFPGYNEQYF
d_call: TRBD2; j_call: TRBJ2-5; v_call: TRBV20-1; clone_size: few; cdr3_nt: TGCAGTGCTAGGACTAGCGGGTGGATAGTACAAGAGACCCAGTACTTC; cdr3_aa: CSARTSGWIVQETQYF
d_call: .; j_call: TRBJ2-5; v_call: TRBV7-2; clone_size: .; cdr3_nt: TGTGCCAGCAGCTTACTGGGTCTGGCCTACAATGAGCAGTACTTC; cdr3_aa: CASSLLGLAYNEQYF
d_call: TRBD1; j_call: TRBJ1-5; v_call: TRBV7-2; clone_size: .; cdr3_nt: TGTGCCAGCAGCTTAAAGACAGGGGATCAGCCCCAGCATTTT; cdr3_aa: CASSLKTGDQPQHF
d_call: .; j_call: TRBJ2-3; v_call: TRBV6-6; clone_size: few; cdr3_nt: TGTGCCAGCAGTTACTTCAGGGACTTCGTCTATACGCAGTATTTT; cdr3_aa: CASSYFRDFVYTQYF
d_call: .; j_call: TRBJ2-7; v_call: TRBV20-1; clone_size: .; cdr3_nt: TGCAGTGCCCGACAGGTTCCCTACGAGCAGTACTTC; cdr3_aa: CSARQVPYEQYF
d_call: .; j_call: TRBJ1-5; v_call: TRBV6-5; clone_size: .; cdr3_nt: TGTGCCAGCAGCAATGACAGAGATCAGCCCCAGCATTTT; cdr3_aa: CASSNDRDQPQHF
d_call: TRBD2; j_call: TRBJ2-1; v_call: TRBV7-9; clone_size: few; cdr3_nt: TGTGCCAGCAGCTTAGCCGGAGCGGGGGGCCCCTACAATGAGCAGTTCTTC; cdr3_aa: CASSLAGAGGPYNEQFF
d_call: .; j_call: TRBJ2-7; v_call: TRBV9; clone_size: .; cdr3_nt: TGTGCCAGCAGCGTCGACCCCGGTCGGGTATACGAGCAGTACTTC; cdr3_aa: CASSVDPGRVYEQYF
d_call: .; j_call: TRBJ2-7; v_call: TRBV7-2; clone_size: once; cdr3_nt: TGTGGCAGCAGTTTAGGGCCGGGGGTAGTTCCCTACGAGCAGTACTTC; cdr3_aa: CGSSLGPGVVPYEQYF
d_call: .; j_call: TRBJ2-5; v_call: TRBV30; clone_size: few; cdr3_nt: TGTGCCTGGAGTGTGATTGGGGGGACCCAGTACTTC; cdr3_aa: CAWSVIGGTQYF